The rows below give T cell receptor beta chains drawn from one sample of a study of long-term antiretroviral therapy in people with HIV. Profiling relied on immunoSEQ multiplex PCR, and the TCRdb table lists in-frame clones only, not all of them. The data hold approximately 24,000 clones, with roughly 94% observed a single time. Sample: unsorted PBMCs, taken about 4.7 years after starting antiretroviral therapy. These receptors were collected from a woman in her fifties or sixties with HIV. Each CDR3 is given with its conserved first and last residue. The D gene is left open where the match is weak. Size is stated for part of the rows, as once, few or many counts, or as a class when the clone is expanded.

d_call clone_size j_call v_call cdr3_nt cdr3_aa
TRBD2 . TRBJ2-5 TRBV28 TGTGCCACCCTAGCGGTCACCCCCGGGGAGACCCAGTACTTC CATLAVTPGETQYF
. once TRBJ1-4 TRBV28 TGTGCCAGCAGTTTAGCCTTGTCGAATGAAAAACTGTTTTTT CASSLALSNEKLFF
. . TRBJ2-3 TRBV6-5 TGTGCCAGCAGTTACAACTTCCTAGATACGCAGTATTTT CASSYNFLDTQYF
TRBD2 . TRBJ2-7 TRBV27 TGTGCCACACATGGACTAGCGGGGTTCGAGCAGTACTTC CATHGLAGFEQYF
. . TRBJ2-2 TRBV5-8 TGTGCCAGCAGCTTACCGAACGGGGAGCTGTTTTTT CASSLPNGELFF
TRBD2 . TRBJ2-5 TRBV5-1 TGCGCCAGCAGCTCGGGGACTAGCGGGGCCCCCGCTCAAGAGACCCAGTACTTC CASSSGTSGAPAQETQYF
. . TRBJ1-2 TRBV2 TGTGCCAGCAGTGAATTAGACGGGACATCATATGGCTACACCTTC CASSELDGTSYGYTF
. . TRBJ2-5 TRBV6-1 TGTGCCAGCAGTGAATTGCGGAGGAGGGGGCAGATGGAGACCCAGTACTTC CASSELRRRGQMETQYF
. . TRBJ1-1 TRBV7-2 TGTGCCAGCAGCACCAACAGGGCTAACACTGAAGCTTTCTTT CASSTNRANTEAFF
. . TRBJ2-7 TRBV6-1 TGTGCCAGCAGTGGACAGATTTACGGGCAGTACTTC CASSGQIYGQYF
. . TRBJ2-5 TRBV10-3 TGTGCCATCAGTGAGTCAGGCGGATCACAAGAGACCCAGTACTTC CAISESGGSQETQYF
TRBD2 . TRBJ2-5 TRBV11-1 TGTGCCAGCAGCTCCGCAGCGGGAGCGCTGGCGGAGACCCAGTACTTC CASSSAAGALAETQYF
. . TRBJ1-4 TRBV25-1 TGTGCCAGCAGTGAATGGATGGATGAGGAAAAACTGTTTTTT CASSEWMDEEKLFF
TRBD1 . TRBJ1-4 TRBV12-5 TGTGCTAGTGCCGCCGACCGGGACAGTGATAATGAAAAACTGTTTTTT CASAADRDSDNEKLFF
. . TRBJ2-7 TRBV5-1 TGCGCCAGCAGCCTGGGATCCGGGACCTACTACGAGCAGTACTTC CASSLGSGTYYEQYF
. . TRBJ1-3 TRBV4-1 TGCGCCAGCAGCCGACCTATGGGGGGTTTTGGAAACACCATATATTTT CASSRPMGGFGNTIYF
. . TRBJ2-3 TRBV6-6 TGTGCCAGCAGTTCCAGCGATACGCAGTATTTT CASSSSDTQYF
. . TRBJ1-2 TRBV5-1 TGCGCCAGCAGCCTATCACAGGGATACGGTGGCTACACCTTC CASSLSQGYGGYTF
. . TRBJ2-7 TRBV7-6 TGTGCCAGCAGCTTGGGGGGGGGCGGCTACGAGCAGTACTTC CASSLGGGGYEQYF
. . TRBJ2-5 TRBV9 TGTGCCAGCAGCGTAGGAGGGACGGAGACCCAGTACTTC CASSVGGTETQYF
TRBD2 . TRBJ2-1 TRBV10-1 TGCGCCAGCAGTGAGAGTGTACTAGCGGGACCTTACAATGAGCAGTTCTTC CASSESVLAGPYNEQFF
TRBD2 . TRBJ2-1 TRBV11-1 TGTGCCAGCAGCTTAGGACTAGCGGGATACAATGAGCAGTTCTTC CASSLGLAGYNEQFF
. . TRBJ2-1 TRBV30 TGTGCCTGGAGTCCTAGTAGGGAACAGCAGTTCTTC CAWSPSREQQFF
. . TRBJ2-2 TRBV7-9 TGTGCCAGCAGCTTAGCGGTGCACACCGGGGAGCTGTTTTTT CASSLAVHTGELFF
. . TRBJ2-3 TRBV5-1 TGCGCCAGCAGCCGCCTTAGCTCCGTGGGGGATACGCAGTATTTT CASSRLSSVGDTQYF
TRBD2 once TRBJ2-3 TRBV7-6 TGTGCCAGCAGCTTGGAAGGGAGGGAGTATTTT CASSLEGREYF